The rows below give T cell receptor beta chains drawn from one sample of a study of early T cells in non-severe SARS-CoV-2 infection. Each CDR3 protein gets one entry after TCRdb re-called the 5' RACE reads with MiXCR. Among about 56,000 distinct CDR3 sequences listed, more than 9% were seen once. Sequencing used whole blood. The receptors come from an adult who was a healthcare worker with PCR-confirmed SARS-CoV-2 infection or an uninfected control (not recorded which). The CDR3 runs from the conserved cysteine through the conserved F or W. The D gene is left open where the match is weak. Clone size is stated in some rows and not others, as once, few, many or a class when expanded.

j_gene: TRBJ2-7; abundance: few; d_gene: -; v_gene: TRBV29-1; CDR3nt: TGCAGCGTTGATGAGGGACCCATGGAGCAGTACTTC; CDR3aa: CSVDEGPMEQYF
j_gene: TRBJ1-1; abundance: many; d_gene: -; v_gene: TRBV7-2; CDR3nt: TGTGCCAGCAGCTTAGCGGGGCAGGCATACACTGAAGCTTTCTTT; CDR3aa: CASSLAGQAYTEAFF
j_gene: TRBJ2-6; abundance: -; d_gene: -; v_gene: TRBV20-1; CDR3nt: TGCAGTGCTAGACCCGATCCGCCGTGGACAGACAGCTCTGGGGCCAACGTCCTGACTTTC; CDR3aa: CSARPDPPWTDSSGANVLTF
j_gene: TRBJ1-1; abundance: -; d_gene: TRBD1; v_gene: TRBV5-6; CDR3nt: TGTGCCAGCAGCTTCCGGGACAGGCTGAACACTGAAGCTTTCTTT; CDR3aa: CASSFRDRLNTEAFF
j_gene: TRBJ2-1; abundance: few; d_gene: TRBD2; v_gene: TRBV20-1; CDR3nt: TGCAGTGCTATTAGCCTAGCGGTGTACAATGAGCAGTTCTTC; CDR3aa: CSAISLAVYNEQFF
j_gene: TRBJ2-2; abundance: many; d_gene: -; v_gene: TRBV5-6; CDR3nt: TGTGCCAGCAGCCTTTACAGTTCTACGAACACCGGGGAGCTGTTTTTT; CDR3aa: CASSLYSSTNTGELFF
j_gene: TRBJ1-2; abundance: -; d_gene: -; v_gene: TRBV7-2; CDR3nt: TGTGCCAGCAGCTCGGAAAACTATGGCTACACCTTC; CDR3aa: CASSSENYGYTF
j_gene: TRBJ1-4; abundance: many; d_gene: -; v_gene: TRBV18; CDR3nt: TGTGCCAGCTCACCAGGCCTCACGGAGGAAAAACTGTTTTTT; CDR3aa: CASSPGLTEEKLFF
j_gene: TRBJ1-5; abundance: -; d_gene: -; v_gene: TRBV2; CDR3nt: TGTGCCAGCAGTGATCAGAGTCAGCCCCAGCATTTT; CDR3aa: CASSDQSQPQHF
j_gene: TRBJ2-1; abundance: medium-sized; d_gene: -; v_gene: TRBV6-2/TRBV6-3; CDR3nt: TGTGCCAGCAGTTACACCCAGGGTGCCAATGAGCAGTTCTTC; CDR3aa: CASSYTQGANEQFF
j_gene: TRBJ2-7; abundance: many; d_gene: TRBD2; v_gene: TRBV11-2; CDR3nt: TGTGCCAGCAGCATGGGGACTAGCGGGACTCAGTACTTC; CDR3aa: CASSMGTSGTQYF
j_gene: TRBJ2-2; abundance: many; d_gene: TRBD1; v_gene: TRBV11-2; CDR3nt: TGTGCCAGCAGCGAGGACAGGCTGAACACCGGGGAGCTGTTTTTT; CDR3aa: CASSEDRLNTGELFF
j_gene: TRBJ1-5; abundance: many; d_gene: -; v_gene: TRBV6-1; CDR3nt: TGTGCCAGCAGTGAATCCAGGGGTTATAGCAATCAGCCCCAGCATTTT; CDR3aa: CASSESRGYSNQPQHF
j_gene: TRBJ1-3; abundance: -; d_gene: -; v_gene: TRBV10-3; CDR3nt: TGTGCCACCAAGGCGGGGCCCTCTGGAAACACCATATATTTT; CDR3aa: CATKAGPSGNTIYF
j_gene: TRBJ1-2; abundance: few; d_gene: TRBD1; v_gene: TRBV12-3/TRBV12-4; CDR3nt: TGTGCCAGCAGTTTAAAGGGGGCAGGGTATGGCTACACCTTC; CDR3aa: CASSLKGAGYGYTF
j_gene: TRBJ2-7; abundance: -; d_gene: TRBD2; v_gene: TRBV13; CDR3nt: TGTGCCAGCAGTCCCCTCGGGGGGACTCTCTCCTACGAGCAGTACTTC; CDR3aa: CASSPLGGTLSYEQYF
j_gene: TRBJ2-3; abundance: few; d_gene: TRBD2; v_gene: TRBV29-1; CDR3nt: TGCAGCGTTCCCCTAGCGGGAGTCGCAGATACGCAGTATTTT; CDR3aa: CSVPLAGVADTQYF
j_gene: TRBJ2-1; abundance: many; d_gene: TRBD2; v_gene: TRBV11-2; CDR3nt: TGTGCCAGCAGCGTCGGGACTAGCGGCTATACCTACAATGAGCAGTTCTTC; CDR3aa: CASSVGTSGYTYNEQFF
j_gene: TRBJ2-5; abundance: many; d_gene: TRBD2; v_gene: TRBV11-2; CDR3nt: TGTGCCAGCAGCTTAGGAAGCGGGAGGGTCTACCAAGAGACCCAGTACTTC; CDR3aa: CASSLGSGRVYQETQYF
j_gene: TRBJ2-2; abundance: few; d_gene: -; v_gene: TRBV7-3; CDR3nt: TGTGCCAGCAGCTCCCAACCCACCGGGGAGCTGTTTTTT; CDR3aa: CASSSQPTGELFF
j_gene: TRBJ2-7; abundance: many; d_gene: TRBD2; v_gene: TRBV25-1; CDR3nt: TGTGCCAGCGAACTAGCGGGAGGGAGGGAGCAGTACTTC; CDR3aa: CASELAGGREQYF
j_gene: TRBJ1-5; abundance: many; d_gene: -; v_gene: TRBV29-1; CDR3nt: TGCAGCGTTGAAGATCGTATGGGGAGGCAGCCCCAGCATTTT; CDR3aa: CSVEDRMGRQPQHF
j_gene: TRBJ2-2; abundance: many; d_gene: TRBD2; v_gene: TRBV6-2/TRBV6-3; CDR3nt: TGTGCCAGCAGTTATAGACTAGCGGGAATAGACGGGGAGCTGTTTTTT; CDR3aa: CASSYRLAGIDGELFF
j_gene: TRBJ2-7; abundance: many; d_gene: TRBD2; v_gene: TRBV7-2; CDR3nt: TGTGCCAGCAGCTTAGCGCTGAGCGGGGGCTACGAGCAGTACTTC; CDR3aa: CASSLALSGGYEQYF
j_gene: TRBJ2-3; abundance: few; d_gene: -; v_gene: TRBV14; CDR3nt: TGTGCCAGCAGCCCATTGCGGGACCCAGATACGCAGTATTTT; CDR3aa: CASSPLRDPDTQYF
j_gene: TRBJ2-7; abundance: many; d_gene: -; v_gene: TRBV25-1; CDR3nt: TGTGCCAGCAGAGGGCCAGGGTCTTTGTACGAGCAGTACTTC; CDR3aa: CASRGPGSLYEQYF
j_gene: TRBJ2-7; abundance: few; d_gene: TRBD1; v_gene: TRBV12-3/TRBV12-4; CDR3nt: TGTGCCAGCAGTTTCGGGGGACAGGGCTACGAGCAGTACTTC; CDR3aa: CASSFGGQGYEQYF
j_gene: TRBJ2-1; abundance: many; d_gene: TRBD2; v_gene: TRBV3-1; CDR3nt: TGTGCCAGCAGCCTGGGACTAGCGGGAGTGGGGGAGCAGTTCTTC; CDR3aa: CASSLGLAGVGEQFF
j_gene: TRBJ2-1; abundance: -; d_gene: TRBD2; v_gene: TRBV6-2/TRBV6-3; CDR3nt: TGTGCCAGCAGTTACATGCGGGAGGGCCTCACCTACAATGAGCAGTTCTTC; CDR3aa: CASSYMREGLTYNEQFF
j_gene: TRBJ1-6; abundance: few; d_gene: -; v_gene: TRBV3-2; CDR3nt: TGTGCCAGCAGCCGCCCGGTTGGAGGTAGCAATTCACCCCTCCACTTT; CDR3aa: CASSRPVGGSNSPLHF
j_gene: TRBJ1-4; abundance: many; d_gene: -; v_gene: TRBV14; CDR3nt: TGTGCCAGCAGCCAAGGGTGGCGCGGTGAAAAACTGTTTTTT; CDR3aa: CASSQGWRGEKLFF
j_gene: TRBJ1-1; abundance: many; d_gene: -; v_gene: TRBV7-2; CDR3nt: TGTGCCAGCAGCTTAGAGTTTGGGGGGAACACTGAAGCTTTCTTT; CDR3aa: CASSLEFGGNTEAFF
j_gene: TRBJ2-7; abundance: few; d_gene: TRBD2; v_gene: TRBV7-9; CDR3nt: TGTGCCAGCAGCCCACTGGGTAGCGGGAGCTACGAGCAGTACTTC; CDR3aa: CASSPLGSGSYEQYF
j_gene: TRBJ1-4; abundance: many; d_gene: -; v_gene: TRBV5-1; CDR3nt: TGCGCCAGCAGCTTGGTACAGAGGAATAATGAAAAACTGTTTTTT; CDR3aa: CASSLVQRNNEKLFF
j_gene: TRBJ1-2; abundance: -; d_gene: -; v_gene: TRBV29-1; CDR3nt: TGCAGCGTGGAACGGGGGGGCGCGAACTATGGCTACACCTTC; CDR3aa: CSVERGGANYGYTF
j_gene: TRBJ1-4; abundance: few; d_gene: -; v_gene: TRBV29-1; CDR3nt: TGCAGCGGAGGGGACTCTAATGAAAAACTGTTTTTT; CDR3aa: CSGGDSNEKLFF
j_gene: TRBJ2-1; abundance: -; d_gene: TRBD2; v_gene: TRBV20-1; CDR3nt: TGCAGTGCTCACAGCGGGAGAATGGACAATGAGCAGTTCTTC; CDR3aa: CSAHSGRMDNEQFF
j_gene: TRBJ2-7; abundance: few; d_gene: -; v_gene: TRBV7-2; CDR3nt: TGTGCCAGCAGCTACGGTCCGACAGGACAATACGAGCAGTACTTC; CDR3aa: CASSYGPTGQYEQYF
j_gene: TRBJ2-5; abundance: -; d_gene: -; v_gene: TRBV29-1; CDR3nt: TGCAGCGTTGAAGCCCAAGAGACCCAGTACTTC; CDR3aa: CSVEAQETQYF
j_gene: TRBJ2-2; abundance: many; d_gene: -; v_gene: TRBV12-3/TRBV12-4; CDR3nt: TGTGCCAGCCGCGAGATCGCGAACACCGGGGAGCTGTTTTTT; CDR3aa: CASREIANTGELFF